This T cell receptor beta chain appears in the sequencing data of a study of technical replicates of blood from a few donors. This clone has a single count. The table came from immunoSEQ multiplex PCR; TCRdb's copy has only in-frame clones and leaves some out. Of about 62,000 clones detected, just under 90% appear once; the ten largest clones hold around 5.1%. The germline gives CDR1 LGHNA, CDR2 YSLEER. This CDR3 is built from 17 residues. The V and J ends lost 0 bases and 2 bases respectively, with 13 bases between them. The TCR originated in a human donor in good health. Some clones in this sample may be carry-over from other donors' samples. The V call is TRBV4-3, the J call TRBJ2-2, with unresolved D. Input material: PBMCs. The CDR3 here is CASSQDLVLPNTGELFF. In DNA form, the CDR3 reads TGCGCCAGCAGCCAAGATTTGGTACTACCCAACACCGGGGAGCTGTTTTTT.